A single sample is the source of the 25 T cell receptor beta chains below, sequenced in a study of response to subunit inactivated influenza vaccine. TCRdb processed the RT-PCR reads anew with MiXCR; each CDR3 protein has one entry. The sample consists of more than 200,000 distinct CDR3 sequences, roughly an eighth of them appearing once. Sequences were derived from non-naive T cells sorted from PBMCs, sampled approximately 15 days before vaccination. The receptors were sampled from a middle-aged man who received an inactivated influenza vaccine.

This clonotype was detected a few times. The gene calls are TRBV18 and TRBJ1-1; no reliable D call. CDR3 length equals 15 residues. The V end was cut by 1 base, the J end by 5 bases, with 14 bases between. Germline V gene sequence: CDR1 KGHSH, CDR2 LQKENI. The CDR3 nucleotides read TGTGCCAGCTCACCACATGAAAAGGTGGGGACTGAAGCTTTCTTT. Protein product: CASSPHEKVGTEAFF.

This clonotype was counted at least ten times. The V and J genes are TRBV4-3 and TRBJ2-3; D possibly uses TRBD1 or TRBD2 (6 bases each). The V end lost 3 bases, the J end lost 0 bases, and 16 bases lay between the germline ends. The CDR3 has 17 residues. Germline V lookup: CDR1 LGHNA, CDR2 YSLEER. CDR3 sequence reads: CASSQTGARSSTDTQYF. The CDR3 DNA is TGCGCCAGCAGCCAGACGGGGGCCCGTTCCAGCACAGATACGCAGTATTTT.

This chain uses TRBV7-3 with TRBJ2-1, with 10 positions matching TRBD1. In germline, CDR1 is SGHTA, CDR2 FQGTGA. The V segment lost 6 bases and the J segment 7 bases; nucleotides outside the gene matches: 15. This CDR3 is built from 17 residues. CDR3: CASSSHYNRDRGNEQFF. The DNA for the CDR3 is TGTGCCAGCAGTTCACACTACAACCGGGACAGGGGTAATGAGCAGTTCTTC.

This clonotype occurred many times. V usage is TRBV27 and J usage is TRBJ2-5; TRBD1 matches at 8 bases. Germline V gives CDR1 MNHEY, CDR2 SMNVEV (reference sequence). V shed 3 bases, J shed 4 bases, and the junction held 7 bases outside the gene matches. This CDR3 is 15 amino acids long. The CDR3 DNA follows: TGTGCCAGCAGTTTCGGACAGGGCGAGGGAGAGACCCAGTACTTC. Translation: CASSFGQGEGETQYF.

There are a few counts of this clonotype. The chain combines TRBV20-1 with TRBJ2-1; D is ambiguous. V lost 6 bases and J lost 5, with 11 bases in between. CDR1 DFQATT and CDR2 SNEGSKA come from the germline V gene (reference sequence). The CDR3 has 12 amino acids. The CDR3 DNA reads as TGCAGTGCCATCCCCAGTAACAATGAGCAGTTCTTC. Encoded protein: CSAIPSNNEQFF.

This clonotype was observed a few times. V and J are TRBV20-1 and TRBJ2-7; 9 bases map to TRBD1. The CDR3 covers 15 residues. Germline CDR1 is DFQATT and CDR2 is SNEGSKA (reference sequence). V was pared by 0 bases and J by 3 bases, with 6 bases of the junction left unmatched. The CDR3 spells CSAREWTGADYEQYF. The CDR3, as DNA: TGCAGTGCTAGAGAATGGACAGGGGCAGACTACGAGCAGTACTTC.

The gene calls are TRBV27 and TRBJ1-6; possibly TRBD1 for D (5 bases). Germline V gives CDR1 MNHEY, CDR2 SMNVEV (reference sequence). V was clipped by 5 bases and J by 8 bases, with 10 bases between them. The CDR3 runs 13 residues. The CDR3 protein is CASSTGPYSPLHF. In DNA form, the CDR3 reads TGTGCCAGCAGTACGGGGCCTTATTCACCCCTCCACTTT.

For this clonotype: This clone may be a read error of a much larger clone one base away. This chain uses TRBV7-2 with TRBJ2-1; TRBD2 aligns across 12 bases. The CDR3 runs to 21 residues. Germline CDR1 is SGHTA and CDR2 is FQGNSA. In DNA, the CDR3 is TGTGCCAGCAGCTTAGTCGCGGGACTAGCGGGTGATGAATTCTCCTACAAGGAGCAGTTCTTC. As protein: CASSLVAGLAGDEFSYKEQFF.

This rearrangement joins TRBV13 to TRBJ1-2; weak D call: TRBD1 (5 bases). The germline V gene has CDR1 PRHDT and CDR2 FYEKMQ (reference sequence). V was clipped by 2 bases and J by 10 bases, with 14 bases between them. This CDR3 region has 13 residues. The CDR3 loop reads CASSLRAAGYYTF. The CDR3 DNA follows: TGTGCCAGCAGCTTACGGGCTGCAGGGTACTACACCTTC.

The DNA of the CDR3 is TGTGCCAGCAGCCGCGGACTAGCGGGGGGGCTCGACGGGGAGCTGTTTTTT. Translation gives CASSRGLAGGLDGELFF. The rearrangement links TRBV5-4 to TRBJ2-2, with 15 bases lining up with TRBD2. The CDR3 loop spans 17 amino acids. After removal of 4 bases from V and 7 bases from J, the junction contained 8 bases not matched to a gene. Per the germline V gene, CDR1 is SGHNT and CDR2 is YYREEE (reference sequence).

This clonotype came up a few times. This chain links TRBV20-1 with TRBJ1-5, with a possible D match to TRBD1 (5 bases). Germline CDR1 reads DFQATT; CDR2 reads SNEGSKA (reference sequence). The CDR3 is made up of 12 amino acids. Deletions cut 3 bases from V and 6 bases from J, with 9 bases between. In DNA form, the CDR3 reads TGCAGTGCTAGTCGGACAAGTCAGCCCCAGCATTTT. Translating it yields CSASRTSQPQHF.

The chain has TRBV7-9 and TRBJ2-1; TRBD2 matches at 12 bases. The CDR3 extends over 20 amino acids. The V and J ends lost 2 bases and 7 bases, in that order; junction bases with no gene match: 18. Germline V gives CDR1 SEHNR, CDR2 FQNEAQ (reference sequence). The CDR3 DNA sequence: TGTGCCAGCAGCTTACCCCTCCTAGGCCTCACTAGCGGGGGGACGAATGAGCAGTTCTTC. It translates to CASSLPLLGLTSGGTNEQFF.

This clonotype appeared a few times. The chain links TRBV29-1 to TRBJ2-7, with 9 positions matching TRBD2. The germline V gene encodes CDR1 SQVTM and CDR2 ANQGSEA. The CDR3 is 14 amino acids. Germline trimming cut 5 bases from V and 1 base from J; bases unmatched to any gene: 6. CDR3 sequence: CSVYLAGYSYEQYF. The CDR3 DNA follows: TGCAGCGTTTATCTAGCGGGGTATTCCTACGAGCAGTACTTC.

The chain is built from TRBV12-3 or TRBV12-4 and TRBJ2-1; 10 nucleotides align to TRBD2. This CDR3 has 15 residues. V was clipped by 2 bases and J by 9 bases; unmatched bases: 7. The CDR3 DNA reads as TGTGCCAGCAGTTTAATGCAGCGGGGGGGCGCTGAGCAGTTCTTC. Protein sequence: CASSLMQRGGAEQFF.

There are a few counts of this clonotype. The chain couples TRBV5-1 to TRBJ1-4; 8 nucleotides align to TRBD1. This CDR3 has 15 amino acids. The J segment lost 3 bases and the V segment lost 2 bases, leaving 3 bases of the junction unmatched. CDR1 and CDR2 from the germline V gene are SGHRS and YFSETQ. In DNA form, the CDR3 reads TGCGCCAGCAGCTTACAGGGGGGTGCTAATGAAAAACTGTTTTTT. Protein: CASSLQGGANEKLFF.

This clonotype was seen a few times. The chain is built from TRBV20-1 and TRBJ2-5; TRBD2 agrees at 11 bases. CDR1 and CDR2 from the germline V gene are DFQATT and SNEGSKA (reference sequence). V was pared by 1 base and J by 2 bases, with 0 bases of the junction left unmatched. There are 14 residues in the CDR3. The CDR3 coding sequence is TGCAGTGCTAGAGGGACTAGCGGGCAAGAGACCCAGTACTTC. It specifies CSARGTSGQETQYF.

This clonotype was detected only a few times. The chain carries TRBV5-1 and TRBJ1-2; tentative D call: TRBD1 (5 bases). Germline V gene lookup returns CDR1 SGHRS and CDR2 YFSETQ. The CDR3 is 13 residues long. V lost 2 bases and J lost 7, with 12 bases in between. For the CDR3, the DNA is TGCGCCAGCAGCTTTCAAGGGGCAGGTGGCTACACCTTC. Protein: CASSFQGAGGYTF.

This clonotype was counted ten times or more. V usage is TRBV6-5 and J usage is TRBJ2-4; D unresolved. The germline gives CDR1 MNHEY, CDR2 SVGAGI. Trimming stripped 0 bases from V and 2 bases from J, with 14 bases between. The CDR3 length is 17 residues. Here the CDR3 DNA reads TGTGCCAGCAGTTACTCGATATCAGAAGGGACCAAAAACATTCAGTACTTC. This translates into CASSYSISEGTKNIQYF.

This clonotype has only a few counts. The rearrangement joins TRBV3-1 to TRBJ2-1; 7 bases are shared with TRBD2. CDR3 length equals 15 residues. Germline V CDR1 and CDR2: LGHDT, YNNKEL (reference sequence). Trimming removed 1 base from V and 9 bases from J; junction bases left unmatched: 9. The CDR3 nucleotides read TGTGCCAGCAGCCAAGTCAATAGTAGGACTAGTGAGCAGTTCTTC. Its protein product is CASSQVNSRTSEQFF.

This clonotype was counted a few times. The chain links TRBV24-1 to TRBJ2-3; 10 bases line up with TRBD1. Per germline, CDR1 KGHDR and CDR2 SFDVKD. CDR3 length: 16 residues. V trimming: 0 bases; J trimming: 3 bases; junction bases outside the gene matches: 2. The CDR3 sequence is CATSDLGDRGTDTQYF. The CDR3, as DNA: TGTGCCACCAGTGATTTGGGGGACAGGGGTACAGATACGCAGTATTTT.

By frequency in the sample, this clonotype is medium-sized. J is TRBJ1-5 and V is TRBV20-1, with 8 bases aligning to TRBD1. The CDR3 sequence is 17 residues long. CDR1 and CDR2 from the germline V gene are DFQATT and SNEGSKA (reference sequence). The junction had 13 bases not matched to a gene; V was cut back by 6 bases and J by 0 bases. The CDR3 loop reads CSAVVPGQENSNQPQHF. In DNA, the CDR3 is TGCAGTGCAGTGGTCCCGGGACAGGAAAATAGCAATCAGCCCCAGCATTTT.

The CDR3 loop is CASSDSAGLFADTQYF. CDR3 DNA: TGTGCCAGCAGTGATAGTGCGGGACTATTCGCAGATACGCAGTATTTT. The chain recombines TRBV6-1 with TRBJ2-3, with 7 bases matching TRBD2. The CDR3 totals 16 residues. J lost 4 bases, V lost 3 bases, and 10 bases had no gene match. Germline V gene lookup returns CDR1 MNHNS and CDR2 SASEGT.

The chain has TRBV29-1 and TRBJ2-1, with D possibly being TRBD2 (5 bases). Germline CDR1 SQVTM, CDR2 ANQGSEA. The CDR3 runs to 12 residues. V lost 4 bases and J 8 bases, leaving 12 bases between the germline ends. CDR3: CSVAPGFDEQFF. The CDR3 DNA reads TGCAGCGTTGCCCCGGGGTTCGATGAGCAGTTCTTC.

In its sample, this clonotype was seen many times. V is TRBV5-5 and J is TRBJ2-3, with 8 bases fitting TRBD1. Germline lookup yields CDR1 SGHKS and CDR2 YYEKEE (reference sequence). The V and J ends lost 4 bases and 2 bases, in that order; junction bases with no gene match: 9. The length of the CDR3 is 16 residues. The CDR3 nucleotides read TGTGCCAGCAGCAAAGACAGGGGTACTCACACAGATACGCAGTATTTT. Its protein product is CASSKDRGTHTDTQYF.

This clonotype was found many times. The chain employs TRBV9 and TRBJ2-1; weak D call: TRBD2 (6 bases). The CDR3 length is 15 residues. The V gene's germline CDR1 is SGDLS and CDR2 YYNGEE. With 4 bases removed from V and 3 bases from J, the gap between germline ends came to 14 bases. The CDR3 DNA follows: TGTGCCAGCAGCTCTGGCACTAGCATCTACAATGAGCAGTTCTTC. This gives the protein CASSSGTSIYNEQFF.